A selection of T cell receptor beta chains follows, all from one sample in a study of blood T cell repertoires in COVID-19. TCRdb's copy holds only in-frame clones and misses some; the assay was immunoSEQ multiplex PCR. The data hold about 68,000 clones, with 91% observed a single time. Sequenced sample: peripheral blood. Receptors were obtained from a man aged 35 to 55 with COVID-19, enrolled during active disease. Each CDR3 is given with its conserved first and last residue. The D gene is left open where the match is weak. Size values are once, few and many counts, or a class for expanded clones, and some rows have none.

j_call | cdr3_length | v_call | d_call | clone_size | cdr3_nt | cdr3_aa
TRBJ2-1 | 13 | TRBV3-1/TRBV3-2 | NA | NA | TGTGCCAGCAGCCAAGATACGGCGGATGAGCAGTTCTTC | CASSQDTADEQFF
TRBJ2-7 | 15 | TRBV27 | TRBD1 | NA | TGTGCCAGCAGTGAACAAGCCGGGACAGGGGGTTTGCAGTACTTC | CASSEQAGTGGLQYF
TRBJ2-3 | 14 | TRBV5-1 | TRBD1 | NA | TGCGCCAGCAGCGCGGGACAGGGCCTGAATACGCAGTATTTT | CASSAGQGLNTQYF
TRBJ1-1 | 15 | TRBV19 | NA | NA | TGTGCCAGTAGTATAGAACAGGGAATGAACACTGAAGCTTTCTTT | CASSIEQGMNTEAFF
TRBJ1-1 | 13 | TRBV7-2 | NA | NA | TGTGCCAGCAGCTTAAACCCAGACACTGAAGCTTTCTTT | CASSLNPDTEAFF
TRBJ2-2 | 16 | TRBV28 | TRBD1 | NA | TGTGCCAGCAGTTCACAGGGGGCCGCGAACACCGGGGAGCTGTTTTTT | CASSSQGAANTGELFF
TRBJ2-3 | 14 | TRBV25-1 | NA | NA | TGTGCCAGCAGTCCCCAGGGCACCACAGATACGCAGTATTTT | CASSPQGTTDTQYF
TRBJ1-2 | 16 | TRBV19 | TRBD1 | NA | TGTGCCAGTAGGGGACAGGGGCTGGATTCTAACTATGGCTACACCTTC | CASRGQGLDSNYGYTF
TRBJ1-3 | 15 | TRBV7-3 | NA | NA | TGTGCCAGCAGCTTAACGGCAGGGGCTGGAAACACCATATATTTT | CASSLTAGAGNTIYF
TRBJ2-2 | 15 | TRBV19 | TRBD1 | NA | TGTGCCAGTAGTATATACGGCAGGGGGACCGGGGAGCTGTTTTTT | CASSIYGRGTGELFF
TRBJ2-5 | 14 | TRBV3-1/TRBV3-2 | NA | NA | TGTGCCAGCAGCCAAGATCTAGCCGGGAAGACCCAGTACTTC | CASSQDLAGKTQYF
TRBJ2-2 | 13 | TRBV29-1 | NA | NA | TGCATCGGGAGCGTAGGAAGCACCGGGGAGCTGTTTTTT | CIGSVGSTGELFF
TRBJ1-5 | 15 | TRBV7-4 | TRBD1 | NA | TGTGCCAGACCCCCGGGACAGAGGTTCGACTTCACCCAGCATTTT | CARPPGQRFDFTQHF
TRBJ1-3 | 14 | TRBV30 | NA | NA | TGTGCCTGGAGTGTTGTACTCTCTGGAAACACCATATATTTT | CAWSVVLSGNTIYF
TRBJ2-3 | 16 | TRBV7-2 | TRBD2 | NA | TGTGCCAGCAGCTTAGGTCTAGCGGGGGGCACAGATACGCAGTATTTT | CASSLGLAGGTDTQYF
TRBJ1-4 | 14 | TRBV6-6 | NA | NA | TGTGCCAGCAGTCAATACCCGGGGAATGAAAAACTGTTTTTT | CASSQYPGNEKLFF
TRBJ2-1 | 18 | TRBV7-2 | TRBD2 | once | TGTGCCAGCAGCTTAGAAACCGGGCGGCTAGCGGGTTACAATGAGCAGTTCTTC | CASSLETGRLAGYNEQFF